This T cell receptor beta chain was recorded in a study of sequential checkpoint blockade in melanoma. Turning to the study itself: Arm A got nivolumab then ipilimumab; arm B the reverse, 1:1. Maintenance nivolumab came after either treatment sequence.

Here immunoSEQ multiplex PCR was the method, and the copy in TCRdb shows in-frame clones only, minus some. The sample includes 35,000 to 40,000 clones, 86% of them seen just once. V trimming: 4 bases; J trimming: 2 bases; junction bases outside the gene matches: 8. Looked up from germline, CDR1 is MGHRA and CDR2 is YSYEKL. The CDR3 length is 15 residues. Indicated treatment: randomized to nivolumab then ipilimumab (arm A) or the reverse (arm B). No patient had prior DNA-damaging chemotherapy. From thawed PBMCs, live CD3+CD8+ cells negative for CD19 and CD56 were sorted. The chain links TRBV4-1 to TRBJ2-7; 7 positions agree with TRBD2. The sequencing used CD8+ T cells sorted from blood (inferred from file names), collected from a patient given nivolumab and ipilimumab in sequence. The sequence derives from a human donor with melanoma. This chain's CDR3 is CASSRLASGPYEQYF. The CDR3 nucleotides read TGCGCCAGCAGCCGTCTGGCTAGCGGACCCTACGAGCAGTACTTC.